This TCR beta chain is from a study of T cell clusters in autoimmune cytopenias. Study results and limitations: Primary autoimmune cytopenia patients appeared to lack physiological T cell clusters present in healthy donors.

TRB was amplified by touch-down multiplex PCR, primer pools A and B combined. TCRdb re-called the multiplex PCR reads, yielding one record per CDR3 amino acid sequence without DNA. In all, the sample yields 4,000 to 5,000 distinct CDR3 sequences. TRB was amplified from about 270 ng of peripheral blood genomic DNA per sample. Concerning this clonotype: What it binds is not known.

Germline CDR1 reads SGHTA; CDR2 reads FQGNSA. The CDR3 loop spans 15 amino acids. The sample consisted of peripheral blood. V is TRBV7-2 and J is TRBJ1-1; TCRdb's D call, TRBD1, is unchecked because there is no DNA. The sequence was obtained from a human donor with an autoimmune cytopenia or autoimmune hepatitis (not recorded which). The chain's CDR3 is CASSLELGRGTEAFF.